The clone carrying this T cell receptor (beta chain) was counted between two and nine times. Its cognate antigen is unknown. TCRdb called the 5' RACE reads again in MiXCR, with one record for every CDR3 protein. Seen here are 400,000 to 500,000 distinct CDR3 sequences, 20% observed once, and the top ten hold 7.5% to 9.5%. The CDR3 runs 15 residues. Trimming stripped 1 base from V and 6 bases from J, with 16 bases between. In germline, CDR1 is SGHTA, CDR2 FQGNSA. The source of the sample is a study of T-cell memory formation after mild COVID-19. For the study at large: For the most part, TCR clusters were specific to one donor. Study-level results: For second-wave clones that peaked at day 37, SARS-CoV-2 specificity went unverified. Mostly located in CM and EM were contracting CD4+ clones, with contracting CD8+ clones located in EMRA. The study found balanced CD4/CD8 in clones contracting day 15 to 85 and a CD4+ lean in later expanders.

This clonotype originated in an adult woman who had mild COVID-19 (a few samples of this study predate the infection). Cell type and time point are not known. The chain couples TRBV7-2 to TRBJ2-7, with D possibly matching TRBD2 (6 bases). Sequencing input: PBMCs or a T cell subset sorted from them (not recorded which). CDR3 DNA: TGTGCCAGCAGCTTAGTCGGTAGGGGAGGACGCGAGCAGTACTTC. Protein product: CASSLVGRGGREQYF.